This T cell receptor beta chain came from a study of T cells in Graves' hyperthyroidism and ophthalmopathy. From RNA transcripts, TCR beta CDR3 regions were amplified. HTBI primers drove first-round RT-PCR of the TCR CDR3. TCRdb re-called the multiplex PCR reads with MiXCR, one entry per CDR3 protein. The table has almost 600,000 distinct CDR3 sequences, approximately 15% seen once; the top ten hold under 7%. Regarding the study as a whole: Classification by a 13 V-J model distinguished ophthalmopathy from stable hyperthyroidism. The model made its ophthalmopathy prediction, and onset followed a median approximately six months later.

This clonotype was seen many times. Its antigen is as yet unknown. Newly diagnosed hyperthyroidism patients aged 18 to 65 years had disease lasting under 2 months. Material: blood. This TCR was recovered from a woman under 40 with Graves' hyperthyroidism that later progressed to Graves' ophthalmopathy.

The CDR3 protein is CASSQLRGAEAFF. Here the CDR3 DNA reads TGTGCCAGCAGCCAGCTACGAGGTGCTGAAGCTTTCTTT. The rearrangement uses TRBV14 and TRBJ1-1; D is unresolved. CDR1 and CDR2 from the germline V gene are SGHDN and FVKESK. The CDR3 totals 13 residues. V gave up 3 bases and J gave up 6 bases, with 11 bases separating them.